This TCR beta chain originates from a study of tumor-infiltrating lymphocytes in primary liver carcinoma. Study-level information: Primary liver carcinoma in the patients was surgically resected. About 3.5 to 8 million productive TCRbeta reads were obtained from the samples, with similar numbers across tissue types.

RNA isolated from unsorted whole blood supplied the blood RNA, with germline DNA also extracted. TCR beta cDNA was prepared out of approximately 500 ng total RNA by means of a constant-region primer. Investigators got TCR beta libraries out of three nested multiplex PCR rounds, done with slightly modified ARM-PCR. TCRdb independently ran MiXCR on the multiplex PCR reads; one entry per CDR3 protein. The table lists about 320,000 distinct CDR3 sequences, around three fifths of them singletons. This TCR was sampled from a woman between 25 and 40 years old with primary liver carcinoma and hepatitis B virus infection. Material for sequencing was peripheral blood.

CDR3 DNA sequence: TGTGCCAGGAGCCCCCGTGGCACCGGGGAGCTGTTTTTT. It yields the protein CARSPRGTGELFF. The chain carries TRBV6-2 or TRBV6-3 and TRBJ2-2; D is undetermined. Germline V gene sequence: CDR1 MNHEY, CDR2 SVGEGT. The germline V and J ends were trimmed by 9 bases and 4 bases, with 12 bases remaining between them. CDR3 length: 13 amino acids.